These 20 T cell receptor beta chains originate from one sample sequenced in a study of T cell responses to AZD1222 COVID-19 vaccine. Only in-frame clones appear in the TCRdb table, and some are missing; sequencing was by immunoSEQ multiplex PCR. The sample shows about 210,000 clones, over 80% of them seen only once. Sequences were derived from peripheral blood, sampled on day 0 of AZD1222 vaccination. Source of these receptors: an adult in good health.

This chain connects TRBV6-6 to TRBJ1-6, with 8 bases matching TRBD1. CDR3 length equals 18 residues. Germline V gives CDR1 MNHNY, CDR2 SVGAGI (reference sequence). Germline trimming cut 5 bases from V and 2 bases from J; bases unmatched to any gene: 11. CDR3 in amino acids: CASSRTGPTSAYNSPLHF. The CDR3 DNA reads TGTGCCAGCAGTCGGACAGGGCCAACCTCCGCCTATAATTCACCCCTCCACTTT.

This clone was counted once. The chain joins TRBV27 to TRBJ1-2; D is unresolved. This CDR3 region has 13 residues. Between the trimmed V and J ends, which lost 4 bases and 7 bases, there was a span of 13 bases. CDR1 is MNHEY, CDR2 SMNVEV, per germline (reference sequence). The CDR3 region has the DNA TGTGCCAGCAGTTCCCCATCTCTTAGTGGCTACACCTTC. Protein product: CASSSPSLSGYTF.

This clone occurred a few times. The chain joins TRBV6-5 to TRBJ1-1; D possibly corresponds to TRBD1 (5 bases). V gave up 2 bases and J gave up 12 bases, with 19 bases separating them. The CDR3 covers 14 residues. Germline V gene lookup returns CDR1 MNHEY and CDR2 SVGAGI. The CDR3 is CASSYRGGSGSPFF. The CDR3, as DNA: TGTGCCAGCAGTTACAGAGGAGGCTCAGGGTCCCCTTTCTTT.

The chain carries TRBV30 and TRBJ1-2, with 7 bases that match TRBD1. This CDR3 has 14 residues. CDR1 and CDR2 (germline): GTSNPN, SVGIG (reference sequence). J lost 0 bases, V lost 0 bases, and 1 base had no gene match. CDR3 loop: CAWSVGQPNYGYTF. CDR3 in DNA: TGTGCCTGGAGTGTGGGACAGCCTAACTATGGCTACACCTTC.

This chain links TRBV10-3 with TRBJ2-3; 12 bases are shared with TRBD1. The CDR3 is made up of 14 amino acids. The germline V gene encodes CDR1 ENHRY and CDR2 SYGVKD. V was clipped by 8 bases and J by 2 bases; unmatched bases: 2. CDR3 bases: TGTGCCATCGGGACAGGGGGCGTCACAGATACGCAGTATTTT. As protein: CAIGTGGVTDTQYF.

In the case of this clone: An end of the junction differs from the germline gene, which may be a read error. The DNA of the CDR3 is TGTGCCAGTAGTATAAGCCCTCTCTATGACTACACCTTC. As protein: CASSISPLYDYTF. The chain employs TRBV19 and TRBJ1-2; D remains ambiguous. CDR1 is LNHDA and CDR2 is SQIVND in the germline V gene (reference sequence). The CDR3 spans 13 residues.

This sequence joins TRBV7-9 and TRBJ2-7; D not certain. The germline V and J ends were trimmed by 5 bases and 4 bases, with 15 bases remaining between them. Germline V lookup: CDR1 SEHNR, CDR2 FQNEAQ (reference sequence). The CDR3 consists of 14 residues. The CDR3 region is CASSPMIGAYEQYF. In DNA form, the CDR3 reads TGTGCCAGCAGCCCCATGATAGGCGCTTACGAGCAGTACTTC.

The chain employs TRBV9 and TRBJ1-1; 8 bases agree with TRBD1. The CDR3 has 15 amino acids. Germline CDR1 is SGDLS and CDR2 is YYNGEE. V was clipped by 0 bases and J by 3 bases; unmatched bases: 4. This CDR3 is CASSVAPTGDTEAFF. In DNA, the CDR3 is TGTGCCAGCAGCGTAGCCCCGACAGGGGACACTGAAGCTTTCTTT.

The CDR3 DNA follows: TGCAGCGTTGAAGTCGTGGGAGTCTATGGCTACACCTTC. This encodes CSVEVVGVYGYTF. This rearrangement joins TRBV29-1 to TRBJ1-2; D gene uncertain. Between the trimmed V and J ends, which lost 1 base and 4 bases, there was a span of 10 bases. Per the germline V gene, CDR1 is SQVTM and CDR2 is ANQGSEA. The CDR3 has 13 residues.

V is TRBV18 and J is TRBJ1-3; D may be TRBD1 (5 bases). CDR3 length: 16 residues. Germline CDR1 KGHSH, CDR2 LQKENI. V lost 0 bases and J 2 bases, leaving 11 bases between the germline ends. CDR3 in amino acids: CASSPPSVRAGNTIYF. The CDR3 DNA follows: TGTGCCAGCTCACCACCGAGCGTCAGGGCTGGAAACACCATATATTTT.

This sequence joins TRBV27 and TRBJ1-4, with 9 positions matching TRBD1. CDR3 length: 12 amino acids. Germline CDR1 and CDR2: MNHEY and SMNVEV (reference sequence). Germline trimming cut 6 bases from V and 10 bases from J; bases unmatched to any gene: 3. Written as DNA, the CDR3 is TGTGCCAGCAGGCCGACAGGGGGAAAACTGTTTTTT. Amino acid sequence: CASRPTGGKLFF.

This clone was seen just once. The rearrangement joins TRBV12-2 to TRBJ2-7; the DNA was not compared with TRBD2, the D call given in the table. TRBV12-2 is an annotated pseudogene. The CDR3 length is 18 residues. The DNA of the CDR3 is TGTGCAAGTCGCTCTGAGAATAGCGGGGGAGGGAGCTCCTACGAGCAGTACTTC. It yields the protein CASRSENSGGGSSYEQYF.

This chain uses TRBV18 with TRBJ2-1; 12 bases are shared with TRBD2. There are 16 residues in the CDR3. Germline V gene sequence: CDR1 KGHSH, CDR2 LQKENI. Trimming took 2 bases from V and 9 from J; bases not matched to a gene: 8. The CDR3 sequence is CASSPSASGGAGEQFF. The CDR3 nucleotides read TGTGCCAGCTCACCAAGCGCTAGCGGGGGGGCCGGTGAGCAGTTCTTC.

CDR3 coding DNA: TGTGCCAGCAGCCAACTCAGGGACGGCGAAAAACTGTTTTTT. Its protein is CASSQLRDGEKLFF. The chain employs TRBV3-1 (or the pseudogene TRBV3-2) and TRBJ1-4, with a weak D call TRBD1 (5 bases). CDR3 length: 14 residues. Germline V gene data show CDR1 as LGHDT and CDR2 as YNNKEL (reference sequence). Trimming left V 2 bases short and J 8 bases short, with 12 bases between.

The rearrangement joins TRBV9 to TRBJ1-3; no clear D. The germline CDR1 and CDR2 sequences are SGDLS and YYNGEE. This CDR3 has 12 residues. V dropped 3 bases and J dropped 10 bases, with 11 bases sitting between them. In DNA, the CDR3 is TGTGCCAGCAGCGCCCTGGGTGGTACCATATATTTT. Residues: CASSALGGTIYF.

This chain uses TRBV3-1 (or the pseudogene TRBV3-2) with TRBJ1-6, with D unclear. CDR3 length equals 16 residues. CDR1 and CDR2 (germline): LGHDT, YNNKEL (reference sequence). The germline V and J ends were trimmed by 4 bases and 7 bases, with 17 bases remaining between them. CDR3 region: CASSPIQSAGNSPLHF. As DNA, the CDR3 is TGTGCCAGCAGCCCGATCCAGTCGGCGGGAAATTCACCCCTCCACTTT.

The chain is built from TRBV5-3 and TRBJ1-1; no clear D. TRBV5-3 belongs to the ORF category, with a function that is uncertain. Trimming shortened V by 5 bases and J by 4 bases, and 9 bases separated the two germline ends. The CDR3 runs to 12 residues. The CDR3 sequence: CARSSFPTEAFF. CDR3 nucleotides: TGTGCCAGAAGTTCCTTCCCCACTGAAGCTTTCTTT.

V and J are TRBV14 and TRBJ1-6; D ambiguous. Germline CDR1 and CDR2: SGHDN and FVKESK. V was shortened by 3 bases and J by 8 bases, with 14 bases between the two germline ends. The CDR3 sequence is 15 residues long. The CDR3, as DNA: TGTGCCAGCAGCCAGGGTACGTCGCGATATTCACCCCTCCACTTT. Translation: CASSQGTSRYSPLHF.

The J gene is TRBJ1-4, the V gene TRBV5-1; maybe TRBD1 (5 bases). Germline assignment: CDR1 SGHRS and CDR2 YFSETQ. The CDR3 covers 15 residues. V was cut by 4 bases and J by 0 bases, with 10 bases left in between. CDR3 sequence reads: CASSIDSATNEKLFF. The CDR3 nucleotides are TGCGCCAGCAGCATAGACAGTGCAACTAATGAAAAACTGTTTTTT.

The chain employs TRBV19 and TRBJ1-4; D ambiguous. The CDR3 extends over 14 amino acids. Germline V gene data show CDR1 as LNHDA and CDR2 as SQIVND (reference sequence). Trimming pared 11 bases from V and 0 bases from J, leaving 13 bases between. CDR3 sequence reads: CAASGRSTNEKLFF. The CDR3 DNA is TGTGCCGCCAGCGGTAGATCAACTAATGAAAAACTGTTTTTT. Using reference TRBV19 and TRBJ1-4 for the parts outside the CDR3, the full variable domain is DGGITQSPKYLFRKEGQNVTLSCEQNLNHDAMYWYRQDPGQGLRLIYYSQIVNDFQKGDIAEGYSVSREKKESFPLTVTSAQKNPTAFYLCAASGRSTNEKLFFGSGTQLSVL.